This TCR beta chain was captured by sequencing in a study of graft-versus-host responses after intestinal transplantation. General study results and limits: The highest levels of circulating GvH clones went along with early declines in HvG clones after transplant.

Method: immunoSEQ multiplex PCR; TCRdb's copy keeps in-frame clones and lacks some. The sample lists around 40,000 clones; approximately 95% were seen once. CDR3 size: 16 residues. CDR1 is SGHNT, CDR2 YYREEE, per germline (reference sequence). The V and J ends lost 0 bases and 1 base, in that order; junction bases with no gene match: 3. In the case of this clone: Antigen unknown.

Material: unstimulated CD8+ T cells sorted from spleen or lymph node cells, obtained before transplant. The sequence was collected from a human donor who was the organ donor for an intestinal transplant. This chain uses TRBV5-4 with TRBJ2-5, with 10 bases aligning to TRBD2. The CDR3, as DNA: TGTGCCAGCAGCTTGGGAAGCGGGGGGGCCCAAGAGACCCAGTACTTC. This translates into CASSLGSGGAQETQYF. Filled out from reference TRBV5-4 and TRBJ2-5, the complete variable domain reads ETGVTQSPTHLIKTRGQQVTLRCSSQSGHNTVSWYQQALGQGPQFIFQYYREEENGRGNFPPRFSGLQFPNYSSELNVNALELDDSALYLCASSLGSGGAQETQYFGPGTRLLVL.